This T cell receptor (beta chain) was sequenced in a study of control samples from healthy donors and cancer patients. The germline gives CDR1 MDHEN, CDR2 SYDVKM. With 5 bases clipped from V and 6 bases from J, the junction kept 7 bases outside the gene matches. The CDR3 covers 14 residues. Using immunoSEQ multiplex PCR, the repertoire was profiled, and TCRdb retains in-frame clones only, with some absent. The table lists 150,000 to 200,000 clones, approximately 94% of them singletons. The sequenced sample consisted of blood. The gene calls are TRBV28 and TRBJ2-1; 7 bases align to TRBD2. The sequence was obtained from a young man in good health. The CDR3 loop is CASSASGIPNEQFF. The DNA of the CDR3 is TGTGCCAGCAGTGCCAGCGGGATCCCCAATGAGCAGTTCTTC. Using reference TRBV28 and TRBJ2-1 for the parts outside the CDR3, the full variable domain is DVKVTQSSRYLVKRTGEKVFLECVQDMDHENMFWYRQDPGLGLRLIYFSYDVKMKEKGDIPEGYSVSREKKERFSLILESASTNQTSMYLCASSASGIPNEQFFGPGTRLTVL.